Reported below is one TCR beta chain. The record originates from a study of blood T cells in healthy people across ages. For the second PCR, which ran for about 7 to 11 cycles, a sample-barcoded 5' primer and a J-beta primer mix were used. TCRdb ran MiXCR on the 5' RACE reads and lists one entry per CDR3 protein. The sample lists more than 600,000 distinct CDR3 sequences, approximately 25% seen once, with 9.4% in the top ten. Germline V lookup: CDR1 MNHEY, CDR2 SMNVEV (reference sequence). V was shortened by 7 bases and J by 4 bases, with 18 bases between the two germline ends. The CDR3 runs to 15 residues. These data also formed part of another study, on T cells of mothers and their children.

The V and J genes are TRBV27 and TRBJ2-3, with D possibly matching TRBD2 (7 bases). Source material: blood. The TCR comes from a boy under 18 in good health. This chain's CDR3 is CASTSGGLSPDTQYF. The CDR3, as DNA: TGTGCCAGCACGTCGGGGGGCCTTTCTCCAGATACGCAGTATTTT.